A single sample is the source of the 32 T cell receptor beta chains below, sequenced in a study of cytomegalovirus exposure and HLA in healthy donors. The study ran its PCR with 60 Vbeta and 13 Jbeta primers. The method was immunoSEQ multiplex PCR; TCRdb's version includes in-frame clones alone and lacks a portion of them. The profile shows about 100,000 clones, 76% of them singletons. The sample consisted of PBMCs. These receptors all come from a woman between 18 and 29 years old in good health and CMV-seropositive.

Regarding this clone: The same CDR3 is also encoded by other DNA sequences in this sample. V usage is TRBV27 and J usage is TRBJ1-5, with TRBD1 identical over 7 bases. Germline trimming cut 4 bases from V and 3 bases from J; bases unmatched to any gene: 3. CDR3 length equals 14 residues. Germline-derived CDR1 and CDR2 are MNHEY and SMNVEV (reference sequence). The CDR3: CASSSQGINQPQHF. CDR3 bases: TGTGCCAGCAGTTCACAGGGGATCAATCAGCCCCAGCATTTT.

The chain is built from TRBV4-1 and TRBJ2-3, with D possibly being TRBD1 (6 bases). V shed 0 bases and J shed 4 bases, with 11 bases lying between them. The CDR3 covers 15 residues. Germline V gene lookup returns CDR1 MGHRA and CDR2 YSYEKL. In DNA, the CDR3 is TGCGCCAGCAGCCAAGAGGGCAGACAGGCAGATACGCAGTATTTT. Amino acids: CASSQEGRQADTQYF.

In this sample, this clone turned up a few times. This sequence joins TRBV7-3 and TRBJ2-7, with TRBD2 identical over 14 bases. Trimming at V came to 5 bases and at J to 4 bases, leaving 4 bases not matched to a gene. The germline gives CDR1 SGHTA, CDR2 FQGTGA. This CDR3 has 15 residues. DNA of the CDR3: TGTGCCAGCAGCCCGGGGACTAGCGGGAGTTACGAGCAGTACTTC. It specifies CASSPGTSGSYEQYF.

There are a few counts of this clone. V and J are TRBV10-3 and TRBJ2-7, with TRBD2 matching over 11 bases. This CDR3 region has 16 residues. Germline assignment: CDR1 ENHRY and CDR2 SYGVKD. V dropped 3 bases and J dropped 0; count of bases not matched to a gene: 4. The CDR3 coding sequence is TGTGCCATCAGTGACGTAGCGGGAGGGTCCTCCTACGAGCAGTACTTC. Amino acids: CAISDVAGGSSYEQYF.

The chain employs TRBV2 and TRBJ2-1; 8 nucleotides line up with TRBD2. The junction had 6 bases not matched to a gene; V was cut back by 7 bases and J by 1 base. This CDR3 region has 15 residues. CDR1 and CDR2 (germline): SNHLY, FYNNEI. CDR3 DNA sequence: TGTGCCAGCACCTACGGACTAGCATCCTACAATGAGCAGTTCTTC. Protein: CASTYGLASYNEQFF. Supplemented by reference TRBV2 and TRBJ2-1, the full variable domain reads EPEVTQTPSHQVTQMGQEVILRCVPISNHLYFYWYRQILGQKVEFLVSFYNNEISEKSEIFDDQFSVERPDGSNFTLKIRSTKLEDSAMYFCASTYGLASYNEQFFGPGTRLTVL.

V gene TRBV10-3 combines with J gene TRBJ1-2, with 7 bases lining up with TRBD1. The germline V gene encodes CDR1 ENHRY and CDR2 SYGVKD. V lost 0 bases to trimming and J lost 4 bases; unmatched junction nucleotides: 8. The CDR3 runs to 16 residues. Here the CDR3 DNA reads TGTGCCATCAGTGAGTCGGGGGACAGCCCTTCCTATGGCTACACCTTC. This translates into CAISESGDSPSYGYTF.

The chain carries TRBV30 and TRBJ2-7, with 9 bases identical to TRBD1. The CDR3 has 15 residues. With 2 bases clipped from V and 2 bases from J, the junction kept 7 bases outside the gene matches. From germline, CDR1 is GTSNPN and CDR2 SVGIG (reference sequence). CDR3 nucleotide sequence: TGTGCCTGGAGTTGGGGACAGGGAATAGCCTACGAGCAGTACTTC. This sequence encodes CAWSWGQGIAYEQYF.

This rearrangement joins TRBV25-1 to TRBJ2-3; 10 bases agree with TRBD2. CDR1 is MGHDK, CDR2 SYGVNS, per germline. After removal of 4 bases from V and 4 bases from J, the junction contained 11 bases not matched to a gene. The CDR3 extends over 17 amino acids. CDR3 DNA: TGTGCCAGCAGTGGCCCGGAAGCTAGCGGGAGTTCAGATACGCAGTATTTT. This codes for CASSGPEASGSSDTQYF.

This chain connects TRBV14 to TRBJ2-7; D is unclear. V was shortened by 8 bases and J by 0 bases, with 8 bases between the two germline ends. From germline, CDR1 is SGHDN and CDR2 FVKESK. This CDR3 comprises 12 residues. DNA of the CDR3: TGTGCCAGCGGAGAGACCTCCTACGAGCAGTACTTC. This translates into CASGETSYEQYF.

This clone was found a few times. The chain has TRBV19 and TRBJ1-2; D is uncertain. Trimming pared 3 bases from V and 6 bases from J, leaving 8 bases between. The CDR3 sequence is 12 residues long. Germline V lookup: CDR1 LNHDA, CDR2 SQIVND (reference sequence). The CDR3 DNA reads TGTGCCAGTAGTATGAGGGTCGATGGCTACACCTTC. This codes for CASSMRVDGYTF.

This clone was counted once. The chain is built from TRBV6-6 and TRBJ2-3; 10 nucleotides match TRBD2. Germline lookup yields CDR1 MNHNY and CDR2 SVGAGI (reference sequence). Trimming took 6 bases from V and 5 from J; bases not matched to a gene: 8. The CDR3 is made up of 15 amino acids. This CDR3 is CASSLAGVEVDTQYF. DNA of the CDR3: TGTGCCAGCAGCCTAGCGGGAGTCGAGGTAGATACGCAGTATTTT.

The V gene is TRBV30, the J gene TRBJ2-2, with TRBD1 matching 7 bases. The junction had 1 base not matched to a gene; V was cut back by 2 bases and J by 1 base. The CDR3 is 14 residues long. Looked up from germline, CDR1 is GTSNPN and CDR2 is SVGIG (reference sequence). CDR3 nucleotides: TGTGCCTGGAGTAGGGGGCTGAACACCGGGGAGCTGTTTTTT. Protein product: CAWSRGLNTGELFF.

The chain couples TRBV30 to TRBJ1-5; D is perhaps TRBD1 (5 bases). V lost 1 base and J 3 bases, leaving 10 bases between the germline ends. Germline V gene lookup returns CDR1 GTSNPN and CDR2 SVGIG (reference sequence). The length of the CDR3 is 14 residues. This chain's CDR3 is CAWSAGISNQPQHF. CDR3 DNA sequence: TGTGCCTGGAGTGCAGGGATATCCAATCAGCCCCAGCATTTT.

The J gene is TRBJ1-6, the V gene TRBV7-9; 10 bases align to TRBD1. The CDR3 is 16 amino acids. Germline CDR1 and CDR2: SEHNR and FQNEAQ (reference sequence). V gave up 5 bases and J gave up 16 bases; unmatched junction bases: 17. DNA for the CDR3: TGTGCCAGCAGCCTGATCGGGGGGACAGGGGCCAACTCACTCCACTTT. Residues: CASSLIGGTGANSLHF.

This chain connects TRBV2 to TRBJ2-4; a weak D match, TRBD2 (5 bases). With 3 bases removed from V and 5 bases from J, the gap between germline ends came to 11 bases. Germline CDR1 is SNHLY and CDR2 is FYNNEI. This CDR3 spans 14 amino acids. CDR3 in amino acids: CASSDSSGQNIQYF. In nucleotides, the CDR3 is TGTGCCAGCAGTGACAGCAGCGGCCAAAACATTCAGTACTTC.

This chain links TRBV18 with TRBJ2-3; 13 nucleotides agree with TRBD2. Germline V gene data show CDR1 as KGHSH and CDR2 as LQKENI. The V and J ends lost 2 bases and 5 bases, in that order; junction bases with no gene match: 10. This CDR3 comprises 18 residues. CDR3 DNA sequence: TGTGCCAGCTCACCAAGGCAACTAGCGGGAGGGCCAGGAGATACGCAGTATTTT. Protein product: CASSPRQLAGGPGDTQYF.

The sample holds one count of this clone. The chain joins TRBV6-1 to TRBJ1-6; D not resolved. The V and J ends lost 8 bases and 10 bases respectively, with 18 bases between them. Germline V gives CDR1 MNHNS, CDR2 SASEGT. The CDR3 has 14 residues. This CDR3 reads CASLHGLEISPLHF. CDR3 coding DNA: TGTGCCAGCCTCCACGGCCTAGAAATCTCACCCCTCCACTTT.

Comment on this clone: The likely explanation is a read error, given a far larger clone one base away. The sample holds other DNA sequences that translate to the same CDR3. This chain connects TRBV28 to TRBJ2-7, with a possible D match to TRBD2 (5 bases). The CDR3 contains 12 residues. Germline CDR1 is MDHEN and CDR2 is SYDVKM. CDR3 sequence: CASSLGGNEQYF. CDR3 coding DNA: TGTGCGAGCAGTTTAGGAGGAAACGAGCAGTACTTC.

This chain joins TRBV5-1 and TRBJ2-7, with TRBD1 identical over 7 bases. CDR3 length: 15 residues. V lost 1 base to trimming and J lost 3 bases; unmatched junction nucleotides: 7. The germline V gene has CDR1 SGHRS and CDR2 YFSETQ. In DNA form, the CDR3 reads TGCGCCAGCAGCTTGAAAGGGACAGAGAACTACGAGCAGTACTTC. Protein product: CASSLKGTENYEQYF. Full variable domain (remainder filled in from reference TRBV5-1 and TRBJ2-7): KAGVTQTPRYLIKTRGQQVTLSCSPISGHRSVSWYQQTPGQGLQFLFEYFSETQRNKGNFPGRFSGRQFSNSRSEMNVSTLELGDSALYLCASSLKGTENYEQYFGPGTRLTVT.

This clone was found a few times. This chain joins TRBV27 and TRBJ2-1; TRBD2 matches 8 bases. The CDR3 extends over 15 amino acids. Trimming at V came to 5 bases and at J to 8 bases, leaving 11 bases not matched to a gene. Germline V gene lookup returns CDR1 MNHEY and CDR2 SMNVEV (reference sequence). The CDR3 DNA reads TGTGCCAGCAGTCCCCCTCCGGGAGGGCCCGATGAGCAGTTCTTC. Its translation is CASSPPPGGPDEQFF.

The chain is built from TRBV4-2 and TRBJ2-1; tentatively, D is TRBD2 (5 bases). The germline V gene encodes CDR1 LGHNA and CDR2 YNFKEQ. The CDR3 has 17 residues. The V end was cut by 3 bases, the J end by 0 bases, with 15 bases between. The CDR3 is CASSQEWRLSSYNEQFF. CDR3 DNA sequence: TGTGCCAGCAGCCAGGAGTGGAGGTTGAGCTCCTACAATGAGCAGTTCTTC.

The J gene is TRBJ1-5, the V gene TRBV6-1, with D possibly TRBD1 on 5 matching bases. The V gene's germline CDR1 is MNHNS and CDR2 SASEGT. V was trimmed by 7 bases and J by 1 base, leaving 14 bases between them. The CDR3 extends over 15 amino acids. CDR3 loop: CASNPGLASNQPQHF. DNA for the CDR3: TGTGCCAGCAACCCGGGACTGGCCAGCAATCAGCCCCAGCATTTT.

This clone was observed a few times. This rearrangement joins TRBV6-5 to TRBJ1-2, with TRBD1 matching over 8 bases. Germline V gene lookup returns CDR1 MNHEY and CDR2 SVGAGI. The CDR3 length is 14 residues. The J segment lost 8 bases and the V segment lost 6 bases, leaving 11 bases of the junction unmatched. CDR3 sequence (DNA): TGTGCCAGCAGCGAGACAGGGGTTCGGAGCGGCTACACCTTC. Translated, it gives CASSETGVRSGYTF.

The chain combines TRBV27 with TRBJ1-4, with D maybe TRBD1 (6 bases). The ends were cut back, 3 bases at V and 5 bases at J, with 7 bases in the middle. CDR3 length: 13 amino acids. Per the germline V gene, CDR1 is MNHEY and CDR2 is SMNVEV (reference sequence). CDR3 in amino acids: CASSFQGNEKLFF. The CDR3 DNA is TGTGCCAGCAGTTTCCAGGGGAATGAAAAACTGTTTTTT.

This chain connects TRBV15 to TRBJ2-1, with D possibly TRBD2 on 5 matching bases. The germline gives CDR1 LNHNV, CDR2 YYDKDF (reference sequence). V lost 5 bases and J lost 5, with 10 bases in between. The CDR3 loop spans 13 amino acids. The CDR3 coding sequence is TGTGCCACCAGCGAGGGTCCACACAATGAGCAGTTCTTC. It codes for CATSEGPHNEQFF.

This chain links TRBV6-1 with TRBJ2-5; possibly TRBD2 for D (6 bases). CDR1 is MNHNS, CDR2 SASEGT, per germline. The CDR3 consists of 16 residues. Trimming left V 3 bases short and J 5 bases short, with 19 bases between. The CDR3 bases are TGTGCCAGCAGTGAGGTAGGGCAGGGAGGATTCGAGACCCAGTACTTC. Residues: CASSEVGQGGFETQYF.

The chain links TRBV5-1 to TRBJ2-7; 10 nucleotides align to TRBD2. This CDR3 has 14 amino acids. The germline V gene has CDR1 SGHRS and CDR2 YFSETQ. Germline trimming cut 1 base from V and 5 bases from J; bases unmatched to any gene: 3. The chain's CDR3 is CASSLLAGENEQYF. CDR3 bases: TGCGCCAGCAGCTTGCTAGCGGGAGAAAACGAGCAGTACTTC.

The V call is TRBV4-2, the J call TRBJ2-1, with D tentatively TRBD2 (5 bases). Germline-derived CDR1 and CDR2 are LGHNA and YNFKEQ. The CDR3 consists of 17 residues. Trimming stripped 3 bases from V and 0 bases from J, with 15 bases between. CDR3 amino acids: CASSHIGLMSSYNEQFF. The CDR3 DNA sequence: TGTGCCAGCAGCCACATAGGACTTATGAGCTCCTACAATGAGCAGTTCTTC.

The CDR3 DNA is TGTGCCAGCAGCCCCTCGGGGGGTACCGGGGAGCTGTTTTTT. Encoded protein: CASSPSGGTGELFF. The chain couples TRBV7-9 to TRBJ2-2; 7 bases are shared with TRBD2. After removal of 5 bases from V and 5 bases from J, the junction contained 5 bases not matched to a gene. CDR3 size: 14 residues. CDR1 is SEHNR, CDR2 FQNEAQ, per germline (reference sequence).

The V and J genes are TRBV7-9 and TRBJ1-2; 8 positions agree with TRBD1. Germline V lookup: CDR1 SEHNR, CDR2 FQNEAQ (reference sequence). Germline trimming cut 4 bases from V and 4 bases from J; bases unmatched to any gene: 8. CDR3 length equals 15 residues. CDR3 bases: TGTGCCAGCAGCTCAGGGGCAGGGGGCAGCTATGGCTACACCTTC. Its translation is CASSSGAGGSYGYTF.

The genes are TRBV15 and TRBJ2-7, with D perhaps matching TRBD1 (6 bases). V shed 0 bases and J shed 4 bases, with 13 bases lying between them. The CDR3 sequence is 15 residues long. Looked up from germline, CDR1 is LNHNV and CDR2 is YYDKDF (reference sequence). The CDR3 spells CATSRDLAGVYEQYF. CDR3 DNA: TGTGCCACCAGCAGAGATTTGGCAGGGGTGTACGAGCAGTACTTC.

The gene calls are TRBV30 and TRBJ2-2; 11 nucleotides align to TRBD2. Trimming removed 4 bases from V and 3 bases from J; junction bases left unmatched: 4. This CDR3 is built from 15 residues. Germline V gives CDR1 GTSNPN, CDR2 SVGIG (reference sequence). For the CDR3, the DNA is TGTGCCTGGATACCGGGACTAGCGGACACCGGGGAGCTGTTTTTT. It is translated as CAWIPGLADTGELFF.